This T cell receptor (beta chain) was retrieved from a study of post-analysis software for immune sequencing data. As for the study in general: Included among the disease courses, which were recorded for the cohort, were relapsing-remitting, secondary progressive and progressive-relapsing multiple sclerosis. General study findings and limits: Comparison with controls showed significantly lower normalized Chao1 diversity in multiple sclerosis patients. Batch-matched samples strongly co-clustered by F measure. In patients, TRBV5-6, TRBV5-1 and TRBV20-1 belonged to roughly 5 TRBV segments found more frequently than in controls.

As for this clonotype: Its antigen is as yet unknown.

TCR beta cDNA libraries included unique molecular identifiers. TCRdb independently ran MiXCR on the PCR reads; one entry per CDR3 protein. The sample lists almost 700,000 distinct CDR3 sequences, more than 50% occurring once. The CDR3 length is 14 residues. Germline V gene lookup returns CDR1 DFQATT and CDR2 SNEGSKA (reference sequence). J was trimmed by 0 bases and V by 5 bases; bases with no gene match: 4. The material sequenced was blood. The TCR was taken from a girl aged 2 to 9 with multiple sclerosis. This chain uses TRBV20-1 with TRBJ2-1, with 7 bases aligning to TRBD1. In DNA form, the CDR3 reads TGCAGTGCTCGGACAGGATCCTCCTACAATGAGCAGTTCTTC. This encodes CSARTGSSYNEQFF.